Below, 17 T cell receptor beta chains from the same sample are listed, as sequenced in a study of T-cell memory formation after mild COVID-19. TCRdb re-called the 5' RACE reads with MiXCR, one entry per CDR3 protein. The sample has some 280,000 distinct CDR3 sequences, 15% to 20% seen once. The sample taken for sequencing was PBMCs or a T cell subset sorted from them (not recorded which). These receptor sequences come from a man aged 18 to 35 who had mild COVID-19 (a few samples of this study predate the infection). Cell type and time point are not known.

The chain recombines TRBV6-5 with TRBJ2-3, with 7 bases fitting TRBD2. The CDR3 has 15 amino acids. Germline loops: CDR1 MNHEY, CDR2 SVGAGI. V lost 5 bases to trimming and J lost 4 bases; unmatched junction nucleotides: 9. The CDR3 coding sequence is TGTGCCAGCAGTCCCTGGTGGGGGGGACCAGATACGCAGTATTTT. Its protein product is CASSPWWGGPDTQYF.

This clonotype has ten or more counts. V and J are TRBV6-1 and TRBJ2-1; 9 bases are a match to TRBD1. V gave up 5 bases and J gave up 7 bases; unmatched junction bases: 6. In germline, CDR1 is MNHNS, CDR2 SASEGT. This CDR3 spans 14 amino acids. The CDR3 DNA follows: TGTGCCAGCAGTACCCACAGGGGGCTTAATGAGCAGTTCTTC. Its protein product is CASSTHRGLNEQFF.

The chain uses TRBV6-2 or TRBV6-3 and TRBJ1-2; 7 positions match TRBD1. From germline, CDR1 is MNHEY and CDR2 SVGEGT. CDR3 length: 13 amino acids. Trimming cost V 5 bases and J 2 bases; bases outside gene matches: 2. CDR3 nucleotide sequence: TGTGCCAGCAGTCGAGGGGGCAACTATGGCTACACCTTC. The encoded protein is CASSRGGNYGYTF.

V gene TRBV3-2 combines with J gene TRBJ2-7. TRBV3-2 is a pseudogene. The CDR3 length is 18 residues. CDR3 sequence: CASSQDRLIRGAPNEQYF. The CDR3 DNA sequence: TGTGCCAGCAGCCAAGACCGATTGATCCGAGGGGCGCCTAACGAGCAGTACTTC.

This clonotype has at least ten counts. V usage is TRBV7-2 and J usage is TRBJ1-6; a possible D gene is TRBD1 (5 bases). Trimming shortened V by 1 base and J by 10 bases, and 8 bases separated the two germline ends. The CDR3 contains 13 residues. The germline V gene has CDR1 SGHTA and CDR2 FQGNSA. CDR3 region: CASSLGGFSPLHF. The DNA for the CDR3 is TGTGCCAGCAGCTTAGGGGGGTTCTCACCCCTCCACTTT.

This chain links TRBV7-9 with TRBJ2-7; unclear D gene. The CDR3 length is 12 residues. Trimming stripped 11 bases from V and 5 bases from J, with 16 bases between. Per germline, CDR1 SEHNR and CDR2 FQNEAQ (reference sequence). The CDR3 reads CASQVIGDEQYF. CDR3 nucleotide sequence: TGTGCCTCTCAGGTGATAGGTGACGAGCAGTACTTC. Together with reference TRBV7-9 and TRBJ2-7, the CDR3 gives the full variable domain: DTGVSQNPRHKITKRGQNVTFRCDPISEHNRLYWYRQTLGQGPEFLTYFQNEAQLEKSRLLSDRFSAERPKGSFSTLEIQRTEQGDSAMYLCASQVIGDEQYFGPGTRLTVT.

This clonotype showed up just a few times. The chain joins TRBV4-1 to TRBJ1-2, with a weak D call TRBD1 (5 bases). The V end lost 1 base, the J end lost 5 bases, and 17 bases lay between the germline ends. The CDR3 totals 16 residues. CDR1 is MGHRA and CDR2 is YSYEKL in the germline V gene. CDR3 in amino acids: CASSQAIHDSAYGYTF. CDR3 nucleotides: TGCGCCAGCAGCCAAGCGATTCATGACAGTGCATATGGCTACACCTTC.

The chain links TRBV5-1 to TRBJ1-2; D remains unclear. Trimming removed 1 base at V and 5 bases at J, with 6 bases between. Germline CDR1 is SGHRS and CDR2 is YFSETQ. The CDR3 totals 12 residues. CDR3 DNA: TGCGCCAGCAGCTTGTCTGCATATGGCTACACCTTC. Its protein product is CASSLSAYGYTF.

V usage is TRBV24-1 and J usage is TRBJ2-5; perhaps TRBD1 as D (5 bases). Germline values: CDR1 KGHDR, CDR2 SFDVKD. V lost 4 bases to trimming and J lost 5 bases, with 10 bases between them. CDR3 length: 13 amino acids. This chain's CDR3 is CATSDSGFETQYF. The CDR3 nucleotides read TGTGCCACCAGTGACTCAGGGTTCGAGACCCAGTACTTC.

The table lists this clonotype with a few counts. The V and J genes are TRBV20-1 and TRBJ2-5; D assignment may be TRBD1 or TRBD2 (5 bases each). Germline V CDR1 and CDR2: DFQATT, SNEGSKA (reference sequence). V lost 3 bases, J lost 2 bases, and 10 bases lay in between. The CDR3 consists of 13 residues. CDR3 in amino acids: CSARGELQETQYF. In DNA, the CDR3 is TGCAGTGCTAGGGGGGAATTACAAGAGACCCAGTACTTC.

A few counts support this clonotype. V gene TRBV4-1 combines with J gene TRBJ2-3; D remains ambiguous. This CDR3 region has 13 residues. The germline V gene has CDR1 MGHRA and CDR2 YSYEKL. V lost 3 bases to trimming and J lost 2 bases, with 6 bases between them. The CDR3 DNA reads TGCGCCAGCAGCCAGGAGAACACAGATACGCAGTATTTT. Amino acids: CASSQENTDTQYF.

The chain links TRBV7-2 to TRBJ1-1; D is ambiguous. The V gene lost 5 bases and the J gene lost 0 bases, with 7 bases spanning the gap. Per the germline V gene, CDR1 is SGHTA and CDR2 is FQGNSA. The CDR3 consists of 13 residues. In DNA, the CDR3 is TGTGCCAGCAGCCCCTTGATGAACACTGAAGCTTTCTTT. Amino acids: CASSPLMNTEAFF.

This clonotype was observed a few times. The genes are TRBV3-1 and TRBJ1-5; D is ambiguous. Per the germline V gene, CDR1 is LGHDT and CDR2 is YNNKEL (reference sequence). The V end was cut by 0 bases, the J end by 0 bases, with 15 bases between. The CDR3 covers 18 residues. CDR3 bases: TGTGCCAGCAGCCAAGATCGGGCGGACCCAGATAGCAATCAGCCCCAGCATTTT. This gives the protein CASSQDRADPDSNQPQHF.

This clonotype has just a few counts. The rearrangement uses TRBV5-1 and TRBJ2-7; tentative D call: TRBD1 (6 bases). In germline, CDR1 is SGHRS, CDR2 YFSETQ. The CDR3 length is 17 residues. Deletions cut 0 bases from V and 3 bases from J, with 19 bases between. The CDR3 DNA follows: TGCGCCAGCAGCTTGGATCCCAGGACAGAGACCAACTACGAGCAGTACTTC. The encoded protein is CASSLDPRTETNYEQYF.

This clonotype occurred a few times. The chain carries TRBV19 and TRBJ1-1; D is undetermined. The CDR3 has 15 amino acids. Germline-derived CDR1 and CDR2 are LNHDA and SQIVND (reference sequence). Trimming pared 0 bases from V and 3 bases from J, leaving 11 bases between. The CDR3 DNA reads TGTGCCAGTAGTATAGACCGGGGTTTGGACACTGAAGCTTTCTTT. It yields the protein CASSIDRGLDTEAFF.

This clonotype came up many times. The gene calls are TRBV29-1 and TRBJ1-1; tentatively, D is TRBD1 (5 bases). Germline CDR1 and CDR2: SQVTM and ANQGSEA. The CDR3 contains 16 residues. Trimming pared 8 bases from V and 3 bases from J, leaving 25 bases between. The CDR3 spells CSSLGVPLGVDTEAFF. The CDR3 nucleotides read TGCAGCTCATTAGGGGTCCCTTTGGGGGTGGACACTGAAGCTTTCTTT.

This clonotype has at least ten counts. The genes are TRBV14 and TRBJ2-1; TRBD1 matches 10 bases. Looked up from germline, CDR1 is SGHDN and CDR2 is FVKESK. With V trimmed by 0 bases and J by 7 bases, 9 bases remained unmatched. There are 17 residues in the CDR3. The CDR3 region has the DNA TGTGCCAGCAGCCAAGATTTTTGGGACAGGGGACCGAATGAGCAGTTCTTC. This sequence encodes CASSQDFWDRGPNEQFF.